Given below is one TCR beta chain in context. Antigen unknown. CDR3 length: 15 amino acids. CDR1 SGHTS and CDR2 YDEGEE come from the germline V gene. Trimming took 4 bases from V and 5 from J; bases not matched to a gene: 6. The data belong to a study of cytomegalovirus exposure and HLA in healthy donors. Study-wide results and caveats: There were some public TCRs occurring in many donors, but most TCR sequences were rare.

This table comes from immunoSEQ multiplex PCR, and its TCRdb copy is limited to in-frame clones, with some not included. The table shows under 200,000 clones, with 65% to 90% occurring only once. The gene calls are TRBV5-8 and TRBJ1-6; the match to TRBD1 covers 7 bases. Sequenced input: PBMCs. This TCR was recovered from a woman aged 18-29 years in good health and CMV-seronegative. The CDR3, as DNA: TGTGCCAGCAGCCGATGGGGGACAGATAATTCACCCCTCCACTTT. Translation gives CASSRWGTDNSPLHF.